These T cell receptor beta chains were read from a single sample in a study of blood T cell repertoires in COVID-19. Repertoires were generated with immunoSEQ multiplex PCR, while TCRdb's copy carries only in-frame clones and drops some. The sample carries about 20,000 clones, roughly 81% recorded once. The sample comprised peripheral blood. Receptors originate from a human donor with active COVID-19. The donor label of this sample is uncertain. CDR3s include the opening cysteine and the closing phenylalanine or tryptophan. D genes are given only for firm matches. Rows give clone size only sometimes, using once, few, many, or a class for an expanded clone.

d_gene: -; j_gene: TRBJ2-7; v_gene: TRBV3-1/TRBV3-2; abundance: -; CDR3aa: CASSSTSGYEQYF; CDR3nt: TGTGCCAGCAGCTCCACCTCGGGCTACGAGCAGTACTTC
d_gene: -; j_gene: TRBJ1-4; v_gene: TRBV5-3; abundance: -; CDR3aa: CARSFQGTNEKLFF; CDR3nt: TGTGCCAGAAGCTTCCAGGGAACTAATGAAAAACTGTTTTTT
d_gene: TRBD1; j_gene: TRBJ1-2; v_gene: TRBV14; abundance: -; CDR3aa: CASSLGTGRGYTF; CDR3nt: TGTGCCAGCAGCCTTGGGACAGGCAGGGGCTACACCTTC
d_gene: -; j_gene: TRBJ2-7; v_gene: TRBV12-3/TRBV12-4; abundance: -; CDR3aa: CASSFAGEQYF; CDR3nt: TGTGCCAGCAGTTTCGCAGGCGAGCAGTACTTC
d_gene: -; j_gene: TRBJ2-7; v_gene: TRBV21-1; abundance: once; CDR3aa: CASTRLAGAEQYF; CDR3nt: TGTGCCAGCACGCGGCTAGCGGGAGCCGAGCAGTACTTC
d_gene: -; j_gene: TRBJ1-4; v_gene: TRBV6-5; abundance: -; CDR3aa: CASCSGMNEKLFF; CDR3nt: TGTGCCAGTTGTTCGGGGATGAATGAAAAACTGTTTTTT
d_gene: -; j_gene: TRBJ1-2; v_gene: TRBV5-4; abundance: -; CDR3aa: CASSFGQGRDYGYTF; CDR3nt: TGTGCCAGCAGCTTTGGCCAGGGAAGAGACTATGGCTACACCTTC
d_gene: -; j_gene: TRBJ1-2; v_gene: TRBV15; abundance: few; CDR3aa: CATNRDTSNYGYTF; CDR3nt: TGTGCCACCAACCGGGACACCTCTAACTATGGCTACACCTTC
d_gene: -; j_gene: TRBJ2-5; v_gene: TRBV20-1; abundance: -; CDR3aa: CSASLTDQETQYF; CDR3nt: TGCAGTGCTAGTCTCACAGATCAGGAGACCCAGTACTTC
d_gene: TRBD1; j_gene: TRBJ2-7; v_gene: TRBV7-9; abundance: -; CDR3aa: CASGTDREGTSYEQYF; CDR3nt: TGTGCCAGCGGGACCGACAGGGAAGGGACCTCCTACGAGCAGTACTTC
d_gene: -; j_gene: TRBJ2-2; v_gene: TRBV3-1/TRBV3-2; abundance: -; CDR3aa: CASSQVSRGAGELFF; CDR3nt: TGTGCCAGCAGCCAAGTTTCCAGGGGCGCCGGGGAGCTGTTTTTT
d_gene: TRBD1; j_gene: TRBJ2-6; v_gene: TRBV7-8; abundance: -; CDR3aa: CASKGDRDSGANVLTF; CDR3nt: TGTGCCAGCAAGGGGGACAGGGACTCTGGGGCCAACGTCCTGACTTTC
d_gene: -; j_gene: TRBJ2-7; v_gene: TRBV5-5; abundance: hyperexpanded; CDR3aa: CASSPARYGEQYF; CDR3nt: TGTGCCAGCAGCCCAGCGAGGTATGGCGAGCAGTACTTC
d_gene: -; j_gene: TRBJ2-3; v_gene: TRBV10-3; abundance: -; CDR3aa: CAISEPKGGSTDTQYF; CDR3nt: TGTGCCATCAGTGAGCCAAAAGGGGGTAGCACAGATACGCAGTATTTT
d_gene: TRBD2; j_gene: TRBJ2-5; v_gene: TRBV4-3; abundance: -; CDR3aa: CASSQDPLAGVGETQYF; CDR3nt: TGCGCCAGCAGCCAAGACCCTCTAGCGGGAGTGGGGGAGACCCAGTACTTC
d_gene: TRBD2; j_gene: TRBJ2-3; v_gene: TRBV10-3; abundance: -; CDR3aa: CAISGGSSGRNTDTQYF; CDR3nt: TGTGCCATCTCCGGGGGGTCTAGCGGGAGGAACACAGATACGCAGTATTTT
d_gene: -; j_gene: TRBJ2-7; v_gene: TRBV20-1; abundance: few; CDR3aa: CSAVSSYEQYF; CDR3nt: TGCAGTGCTGTCAGCTCCTACGAGCAGTACTTC
d_gene: -; j_gene: TRBJ1-6; v_gene: TRBV29-1; abundance: -; CDR3aa: CSVGQDRNSPLHF; CDR3nt: TGCAGCGTTGGGCAGGATCGAAATTCACCCCTCCACTTT
d_gene: TRBD2; j_gene: TRBJ2-5; v_gene: TRBV5-1; abundance: -; CDR3aa: CASSPGLAGKETQYF; CDR3nt: TGCGCCAGCAGCCCCGGACTAGCGGGGAAGGAGACCCAGTACTTC
d_gene: -; j_gene: TRBJ2-7; v_gene: TRBV25-1; abundance: -; CDR3aa: CASSTVGEQYF; CDR3nt: TGTGCCAGCAGTACAGTGGGCGAGCAGTACTTC
d_gene: -; j_gene: TRBJ2-7; v_gene: TRBV5-6; abundance: -; CDR3aa: CASSAGPAGEQYF; CDR3nt: TGTGCCAGCTCGGCAGGGCCCGCTGGGGAGCAGTACTTC
d_gene: TRBD1; j_gene: TRBJ1-2; v_gene: TRBV4-2; abundance: -; CDR3aa: CASSQDLTGTGSRGYTF; CDR3nt: TGTGCCAGCAGCCAAGATTTAACCGGGACAGGGTCTCGCGGCTACACCTTC
d_gene: -; j_gene: TRBJ1-3; v_gene: TRBV3-1/TRBV3-2; abundance: -; CDR3aa: CASSPRGRYSGNTIYF; CDR3nt: TGTGCCAGCAGCCCAAGGGGCCGGTACTCTGGAAACACCATATATTTT
d_gene: TRBD2; j_gene: TRBJ2-7; v_gene: TRBV9; abundance: few; CDR3aa: CASSALSGTSGEQYF; CDR3nt: TGTGCCAGCAGCGCCCTATCCGGGACTAGCGGAGAGCAGTACTTC
d_gene: -; j_gene: TRBJ1-1; v_gene: TRBV5-4; abundance: -; CDR3aa: CASSPSGAGTEAFF; CDR3nt: TGTGCCAGCAGCCCCTCGGGCGCGGGAACTGAAGCTTTCTTT
d_gene: TRBD2; j_gene: TRBJ2-3; v_gene: TRBV5-6; abundance: -; CDR3aa: CASSPWTSGVWTDTQYF; CDR3nt: TGTGCCAGCAGCCCATGGACTAGCGGGGTCTGGACAGATACGCAGTATTTT
d_gene: -; j_gene: TRBJ1-1; v_gene: TRBV10-3; abundance: -; CDR3aa: CAISEDGSAEAFF; CDR3nt: TGTGCCATCAGTGAAGACGGGAGCGCTGAAGCTTTCTTT
d_gene: TRBD1; j_gene: TRBJ1-3; v_gene: TRBV6-1; abundance: -; CDR3aa: CASSELGTGRNTIYF; CDR3nt: TGTGCCAGCAGTGAGCTGGGGACAGGCAGAAACACCATATATTTT
d_gene: -; j_gene: TRBJ1-1; v_gene: TRBV29-1; abundance: -; CDR3aa: CSGGFSEAFF; CDR3nt: TGCAGCGGGGGTTTCTCTGAAGCTTTCTTT
d_gene: TRBD2; j_gene: TRBJ2-5; v_gene: TRBV27; abundance: -; CDR3aa: CASSRPGGETQYF; CDR3nt: TGTGCCAGCAGTCGCCCGGGAGGAGAGACCCAGTACTTC
d_gene: -; j_gene: TRBJ2-3; v_gene: TRBV19; abundance: once; CDR3aa: CASRETGSSTDTQYF; CDR3nt: TGTGCCAGTAGGGAGACTGGATCTAGCACAGATACGCAGTATTTT
d_gene: -; j_gene: TRBJ2-7; v_gene: TRBV7-2; abundance: once; CDR3aa: CASSLEGAFGEQYF; CDR3nt: TGTGCCAGCAGCCTGGAGGGGGCTTTCGGCGAGCAGTACTTC
d_gene: -; j_gene: TRBJ1-2; v_gene: TRBV5-5; abundance: -; CDR3aa: CASSLAQAGDGYTF; CDR3nt: TGTGCCAGCAGCTTGGCCCAGGCGGGGGATGGCTACACCTTC
d_gene: -; j_gene: TRBJ1-1; v_gene: TRBV5-1; abundance: -; CDR3aa: CASSLATANTEAFF; CDR3nt: TGCGCCAGCAGCTTGGCGACAGCTAACACTGAAGCTTTCTTT
d_gene: -; j_gene: TRBJ1-2; v_gene: TRBV5-6; abundance: -; CDR3aa: CASSLVPLTGYGYTF; CDR3nt: TGTGCCAGCAGCTTGGTTCCGCTAACGGGCTATGGCTACACCTTC
d_gene: TRBD1; j_gene: TRBJ2-3; v_gene: TRBV6-4; abundance: -; CDR3aa: CASSVGQAKGDTQYF; CDR3nt: TGTGCCAGCAGTGTCGGACAGGCCAAAGGAGATACGCAGTATTTT
d_gene: TRBD1; j_gene: TRBJ2-1; v_gene: TRBV3-1/TRBV3-2; abundance: -; CDR3aa: CASNSGTGLYNEQFF; CDR3nt: TGTGCCAGCAACTCCGGGACAGGGCTATACAATGAGCAGTTCTTC
d_gene: TRBD2; j_gene: TRBJ2-7; v_gene: TRBV29-1; abundance: -; CDR3aa: CSVERGAGHEQYF; CDR3nt: TGCAGCGTTGAAAGGGGAGCGGGACACGAGCAGTACTTC
d_gene: TRBD2; j_gene: TRBJ2-3; v_gene: TRBV6-6; abundance: -; CDR3aa: CASSGSGDDYTDTQYF; CDR3nt: TGTGCCAGCAGTGGTAGCGGGGACGACTACACAGATACGCAGTATTTT
d_gene: TRBD2; j_gene: TRBJ2-3; v_gene: TRBV4-1; abundance: -; CDR3aa: CASSQVWGLAGDTQYF; CDR3nt: TGCGCCAGCAGCCAAGTCTGGGGACTAGCCGGAGATACGCAGTATTTT
d_gene: -; j_gene: TRBJ2-5; v_gene: TRBV6-5; abundance: -; CDR3aa: CASSSTQETQYF; CDR3nt: TGTGCCAGCAGTTCCACACAAGAGACCCAGTACTTC
d_gene: -; j_gene: TRBJ2-3; v_gene: TRBV28; abundance: -; CDR3aa: CASSTGTTADTQYF; CDR3nt: TGTGCCAGCAGCACCGGGACAACTGCAGATACGCAGTATTTT
d_gene: TRBD1; j_gene: TRBJ1-2; v_gene: TRBV4-2; abundance: -; CDR3aa: CASSQETGGRDGYTF; CDR3nt: TGTGCCAGCAGCCAAGAAACAGGGGGACGTGATGGCTACACCTTC